The source of this T cell receptor (beta chain) is a study of identical twins. Study outcomes and limitations: A lower insertion count was a feature of abundant cord blood beta clonotypes, with no such feature in memory repertoires.

TCRdb ran MiXCR on the 5' RACE reads and lists one entry per CDR3 protein. The table records about 660,000 distinct CDR3 sequences, under 9% of them present only once. The length of the CDR3 is 14 residues. V lost 2 bases and J lost 6; bases outside the gene matches: 4. CDR1 is KGHSH and CDR2 is LQKENI in the germline V gene. Details on this clonotype: Its specificity is not known.

This sample was shared with a second study, whose subject was yellow fever vaccine responses in identical twins.

Sequencing was carried out using PBMCs. The chain has TRBV18 and TRBJ2-1; 7 positions agree with TRBD1. The origin of this receptor is a woman aged 18-30 years in good health. The CDR3 reads CASSPETGANEQFF. The CDR3 DNA reads TGTGCCAGCTCACCAGAAACAGGGGCCAATGAGCAGTTCTTC.